The 10 T cell receptor beta chains reported below all come from one sample, sequenced in a study of identical twins. TCRdb passed the 5' RACE reads through MiXCR, listing each CDR3 protein once. The sample carries roughly 1,500,000 distinct CDR3 sequences, around 29% recorded once. Sequencing input: cord blood. These receptors came from a newborn girl in good health.

This clonotype was seen a handful of times. The V call is TRBV28, the J call TRBJ2-7; 7 bases are shared with TRBD1. Trimming cost V 6 bases and J 3 bases; bases outside gene matches: 8. The CDR3 length is 14 residues. Germline V lookup: CDR1 MDHEN, CDR2 SYDVKM. DNA for the CDR3: TGTGCCAGCAGGGGACAGTTGGCAATCTACGAGCAGTACTTC. This sequence encodes CASRGQLAIYEQYF. Variable domain in full (rest from reference TRBV28 and TRBJ2-7): DVKVTQSSRYLVKRTGEKVFLECVQDMDHENMFWYRQDPGLGLRLIYFSYDVKMKEKGDIPEGYSVSREKKERFSLILESASTNQTSMYLCASRGQLAIYEQYFGPGTRLTVT.

The chain employs TRBV29-1 and TRBJ2-5, with TRBD1 matching 7 bases. This CDR3 comprises 12 residues. Germline V CDR1 and CDR2: SQVTM, ANQGSEA. V gave up 8 bases and J gave up 2 bases; unmatched junction bases: 5. The CDR3: CSLTGIQETQYF. CDR3 nucleotide sequence: TGCAGCTTGACAGGGATACAAGAGACCCAGTACTTC.

This clonotype was detected ten times or more. The chain employs TRBV4-2 and TRBJ2-5; D not resolved. Germline CDR1 and CDR2: LGHNA and YNFKEQ. CDR3 length: 13 amino acids. With 0 bases removed from V and 5 bases from J, the gap between germline ends came to 7 bases. The CDR3, as DNA: TGTGCCAGCAGCCAAGATGTTTGGGAGACCCAGTACTTC. Translation: CASSQDVWETQYF.

This chain connects TRBV21-1 to TRBJ1-2. TRBV21-1 represents a pseudogene. The CDR3 has 16 residues. The CDR3 sequence is CASSKVAPTLGYGYTF. CDR3 nucleotide sequence: TGTGCCAGCAGCAAAGTCGCCCCTACGTTAGGCTATGGCTACACCTTC.

The chain carries TRBV20-1 and TRBJ2-3; 13 nucleotides align to TRBD2. CDR1 and CDR2 from the germline V gene are DFQATT and SNEGSKA (reference sequence). The ends lost 7 bases at V and 4 bases at J; junction bases unmatched: 5. CDR3 length: 14 amino acids. CDR3: CSGRLAGGPDTQYF. The CDR3 nucleotides read TGCAGTGGAAGACTAGCGGGAGGACCAGATACGCAGTATTTT.

This clonotype came up a few times. The CDR3 bases are TGCAGTGCTATTCATGGGGGCATCTACGAGCAGTACTTC. Protein: CSAIHGGIYEQYF. The genes are TRBV20-1 and TRBJ2-7, with D tentatively TRBD1 (6 bases). This CDR3 region has 13 residues. Germline V gives CDR1 DFQATT, CDR2 SNEGSKA (reference sequence). Trimming cost V 4 bases and J 3 bases, with 13 bases left between them.

The chain links TRBV20-1 to TRBJ2-2, with D perhaps matching TRBD1 (6 bases). The CDR3 consists of 15 residues. Germline values: CDR1 DFQATT, CDR2 SNEGSKA (reference sequence). Trimming pared 5 bases from V and 1 base from J, leaving 14 bases between. The CDR3 is CSAGEQGLNTGELFF. Here the CDR3 DNA reads TGCAGTGCTGGCGAACAGGGCTTGAACACCGGGGAGCTGTTTTTT.

The J gene is TRBJ2-7, the V gene TRBV5-1, with 8 bases identical to TRBD2. This CDR3 contains 16 residues. After removal of 4 bases from V and 0 bases from J, the junction contained 9 bases not matched to a gene. The germline gives CDR1 SGHRS, CDR2 YFSETQ. The CDR3 DNA is TGCGCCAGCAGCGACCCCGGCGGGGGGTTCTCCTACGAGCAGTACTTC. Its protein product is CASSDPGGGFSYEQYF.

The chain is built from TRBV5-1 and TRBJ2-4; 10 bases are shared with TRBD2. This CDR3 region has 17 residues. V lost 0 bases to trimming and J lost 13 bases; unmatched junction nucleotides: 16. Per the germline V gene, CDR1 is SGHRS and CDR2 is YFSETQ. CDR3 nucleotide sequence: TGCGCCAGCAGCTTGGGGCCGGGACTAGCGCGTAACAATGAGCAGTACTTC. Its translation: CASSLGPGLARNNEQYF.

J is TRBJ1-2 and V is TRBV29-1; D uncertain. The CDR3 extends over 13 amino acids. Trimming cost V 6 bases and J 4 bases, with 15 bases left between them. Germline CDR1 reads SQVTM; CDR2 reads ANQGSEA. The CDR3 spells CSVGARGPYGYTF. Here the CDR3 DNA reads TGCAGCGTCGGCGCCCGGGGTCCCTATGGCTACACCTTC.